Below, 4 T cell receptor beta chains from the same sample are listed, as sequenced in a study of T cells in tuberculosis. Produced via immunoSEQ multiplex PCR; TCRdb's table is partial and in-frame only. The top ten hold about 13% of the sample, which has about 59,000 clones, around 81% seen once. After thawing and overnight rest, PBMC were stained with GMM-loaded CD1B tetramer, viability dye and anti-CD3 for sorting. The lipid loaded on the CD1B tetramers was C32 glucose monomycolate from Rhodococcus equi. Sequenced material: CD1b-GMM tetramer-negative cells sorted from PBMCs. The receptors shown here come from an adult woman with latent tuberculosis.

The rearrangement joins TRBV23-1 to TRBJ1-5; possible D gene TRBD1, 5 bases. TRBV23-1 is flagged as an ORF with uncertain function. V shed 0 bases and J shed 1 base, with 13 bases lying between them. The CDR3 is 17 residues long. Here the CDR3 reads CASSQSAGPGSNQPQHF. The CDR3 DNA follows: TGCGCCAGCAGTCAATCGGCGGGGCCAGGGAGCAATCAGCCCCAGCATTTT.

The chain employs TRBV6-5 and TRBJ1-3, with D hard to call. Trimming took 0 bases from V and 0 from J, leaving 9 bases between them. Germline V gives CDR1 MNHEY, CDR2 SVGAGI. The CDR3 is 16 residues long. CDR3 sequence: CASSYSKTYSGNTIYF. The CDR3 coding sequence is TGTGCCAGCAGTTACTCGAAAACATACTCTGGAAACACCATATATTTT.

The DNA for the CDR3 is TGTGCCAGCAGCTTAGAGGGGGGGGGCACAGATACGCAGTATTTT. Amino acids: CASSLEGGGTDTQYF. The rearrangement joins TRBV5-4 to TRBJ2-3, with a possible D match to TRBD2 (7 bases). The CDR3 contains 15 residues. V shed 2 bases and J shed 1 base, with 11 bases lying between them. Germline V CDR1 and CDR2: SGHNT, YYREEE (reference sequence).

The rearrangement links TRBV28 to TRBJ1-2; 7 bases are shared with TRBD1. V lost 5 bases and J lost 4; bases outside the gene matches: 10. The CDR3 totals 15 residues. Germline V CDR1 and CDR2: MDHEN, SYDVKM. The CDR3 DNA reads as TGTGCCAGCAGTGACCCATCCGGGACAGCCTATGGCTACACCTTC. Residues: CASSDPSGTAYGYTF.